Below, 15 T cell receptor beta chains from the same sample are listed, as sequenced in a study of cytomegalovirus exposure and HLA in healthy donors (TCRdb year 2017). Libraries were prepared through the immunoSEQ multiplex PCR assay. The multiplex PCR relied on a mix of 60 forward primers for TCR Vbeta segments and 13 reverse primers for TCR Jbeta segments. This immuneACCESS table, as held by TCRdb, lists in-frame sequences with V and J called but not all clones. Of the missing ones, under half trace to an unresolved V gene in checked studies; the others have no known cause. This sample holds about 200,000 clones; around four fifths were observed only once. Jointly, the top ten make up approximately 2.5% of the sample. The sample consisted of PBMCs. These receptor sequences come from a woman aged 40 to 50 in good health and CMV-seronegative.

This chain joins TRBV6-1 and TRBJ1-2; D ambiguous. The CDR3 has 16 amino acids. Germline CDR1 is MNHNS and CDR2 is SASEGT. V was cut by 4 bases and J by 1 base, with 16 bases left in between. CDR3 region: CASSVKSLYFNYGYTF. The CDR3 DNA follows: TGTGCCAGCAGTGTAAAGAGCCTTTATTTTAACTATGGCTACACCTTC.

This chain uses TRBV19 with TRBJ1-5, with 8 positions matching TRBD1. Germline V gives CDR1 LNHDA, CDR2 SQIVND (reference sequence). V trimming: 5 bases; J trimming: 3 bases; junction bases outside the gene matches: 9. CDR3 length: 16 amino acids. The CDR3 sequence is CASSPRQGSPNQPQHF. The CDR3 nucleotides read TGTGCCAGTAGTCCCCGACAGGGGTCCCCCAATCAGCCCCAGCATTTT.

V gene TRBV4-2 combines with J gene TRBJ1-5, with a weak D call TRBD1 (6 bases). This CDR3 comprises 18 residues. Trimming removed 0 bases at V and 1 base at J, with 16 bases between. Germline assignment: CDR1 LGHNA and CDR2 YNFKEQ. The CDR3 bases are TGTGCCAGCAGCCAAGATTTCGCCAGGGGTACCAGCAATCAGCCCCAGCATTTT. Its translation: CASSQDFARGTSNQPQHF.

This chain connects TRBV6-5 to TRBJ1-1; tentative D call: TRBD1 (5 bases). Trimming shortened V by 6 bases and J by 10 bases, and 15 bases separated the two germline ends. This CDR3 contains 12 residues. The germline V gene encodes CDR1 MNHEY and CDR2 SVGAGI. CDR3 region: CASRDSYRGAFF. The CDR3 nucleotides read TGTGCCAGCAGAGACAGCTACCGCGGAGCTTTCTTT.

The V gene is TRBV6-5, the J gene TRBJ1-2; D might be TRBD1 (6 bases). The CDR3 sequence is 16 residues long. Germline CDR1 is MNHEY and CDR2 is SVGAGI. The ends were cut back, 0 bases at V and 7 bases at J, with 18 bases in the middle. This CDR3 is CASSYSRKGVRVGYTF. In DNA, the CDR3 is TGTGCCAGCAGTTACTCGAGAAAGGGGGTCCGCGTTGGCTACACCTTC.

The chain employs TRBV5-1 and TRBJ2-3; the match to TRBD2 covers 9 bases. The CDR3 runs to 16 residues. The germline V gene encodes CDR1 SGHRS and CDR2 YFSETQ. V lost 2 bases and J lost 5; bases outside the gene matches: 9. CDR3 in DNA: TGCGCCAGCAGCTTACCAGCGGGAGGATTGGGAGATACGCAGTATTTT. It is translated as CASSLPAGGLGDTQYF.

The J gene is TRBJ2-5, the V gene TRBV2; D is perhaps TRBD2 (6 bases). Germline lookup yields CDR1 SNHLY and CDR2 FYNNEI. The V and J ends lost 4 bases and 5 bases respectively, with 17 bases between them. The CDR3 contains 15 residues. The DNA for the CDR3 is TGTGCCAGCAGTGGGAGGGTCAGGGAAGGGGAGACCCAGTACTTC. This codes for CASSGRVREGETQYF.

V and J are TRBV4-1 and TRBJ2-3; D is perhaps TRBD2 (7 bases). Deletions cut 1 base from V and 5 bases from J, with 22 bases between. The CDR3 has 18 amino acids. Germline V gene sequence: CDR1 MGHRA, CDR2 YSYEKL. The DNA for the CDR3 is TGCGCCAGCAGCCAAGGGATCGGGGAGGGGGGGTGGGGAGATACGCAGTATTTT. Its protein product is CASSQGIGEGGWGDTQYF.

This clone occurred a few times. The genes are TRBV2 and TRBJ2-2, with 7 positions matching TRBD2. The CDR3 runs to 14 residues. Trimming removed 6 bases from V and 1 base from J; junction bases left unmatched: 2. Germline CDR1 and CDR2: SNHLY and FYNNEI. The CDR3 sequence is CASRGLLNTGELFF. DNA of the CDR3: TGTGCCAGCAGGGGACTATTGAACACCGGGGAGCTGTTTTTT.

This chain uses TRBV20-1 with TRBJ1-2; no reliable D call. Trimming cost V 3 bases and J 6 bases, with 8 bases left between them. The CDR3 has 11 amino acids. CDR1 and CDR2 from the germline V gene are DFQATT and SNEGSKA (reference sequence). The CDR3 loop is CSARLTDGYTF. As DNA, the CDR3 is TGCAGTGCTAGGCTAACTGATGGCTACACCTTC.

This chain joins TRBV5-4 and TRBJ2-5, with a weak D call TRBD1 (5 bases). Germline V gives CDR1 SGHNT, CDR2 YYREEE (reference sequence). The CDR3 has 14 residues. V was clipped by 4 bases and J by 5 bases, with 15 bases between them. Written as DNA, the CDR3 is TGTGCCAGCAGCGTGACAGCCGCAGGCGAGACCCAGTACTTC. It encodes CASSVTAAGETQYF.

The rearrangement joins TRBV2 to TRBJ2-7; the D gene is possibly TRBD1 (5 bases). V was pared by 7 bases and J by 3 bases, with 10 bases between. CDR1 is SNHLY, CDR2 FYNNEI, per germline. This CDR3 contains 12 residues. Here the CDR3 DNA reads TGTGCCAGCAATCAGGACATCTACGAGCAGTACTTC. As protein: CASNQDIYEQYF. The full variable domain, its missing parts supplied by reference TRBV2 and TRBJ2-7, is EPEVTQTPSHQVTQMGQEVILRCVPISNHLYFYWYRQILGQKVEFLVSFYNNEISEKSEIFDDQFSVERPDGSNFTLKIRSTKLEDSAMYFCASNQDIYEQYFGPGTRLTVT.

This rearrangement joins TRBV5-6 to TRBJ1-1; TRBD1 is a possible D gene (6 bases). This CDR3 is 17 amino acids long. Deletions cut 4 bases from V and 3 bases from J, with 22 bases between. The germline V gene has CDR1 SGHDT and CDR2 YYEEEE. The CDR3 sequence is CASSGLRKGVGDTEAFF. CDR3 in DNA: TGTGCCAGCAGCGGGCTGAGGAAGGGGGTAGGGGACACTGAAGCTTTCTTT.

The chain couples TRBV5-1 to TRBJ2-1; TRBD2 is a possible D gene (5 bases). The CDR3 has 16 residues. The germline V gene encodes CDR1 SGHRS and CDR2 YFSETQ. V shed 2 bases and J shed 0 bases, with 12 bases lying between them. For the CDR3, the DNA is TGCGCCAGCAGCTTACCAAGCGGTAGCTCCTACAATGAGCAGTTCTTC. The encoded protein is CASSLPSGSSYNEQFF.

The CDR3 is CASSSPVGVNYGYTF. CDR3 coding DNA: TGTGCCAGCAGTTCCCCCGTCGGGGTTAACTATGGCTACACCTTC. The V gene is TRBV28, the J gene TRBJ1-2; no clear D. The CDR3 extends over 15 amino acids. The V and J ends lost 4 bases and 1 base respectively, with 13 bases between them. From germline, CDR1 is MDHEN and CDR2 SYDVKM.